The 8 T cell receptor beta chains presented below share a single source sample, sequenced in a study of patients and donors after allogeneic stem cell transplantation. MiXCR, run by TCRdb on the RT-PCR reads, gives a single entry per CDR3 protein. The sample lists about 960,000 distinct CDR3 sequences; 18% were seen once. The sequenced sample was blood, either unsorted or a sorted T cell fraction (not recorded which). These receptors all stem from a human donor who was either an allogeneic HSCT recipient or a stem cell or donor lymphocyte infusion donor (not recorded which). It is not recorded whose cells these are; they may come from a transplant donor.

The CDR3 protein is CSARDEGGQPQHF. Here the CDR3 DNA reads TGCAGTGCTAGAGATGAGGGAGGTCAGCCCCAGCATTTT. This chain joins TRBV20-1 and TRBJ1-5, with no clear D. From germline, CDR1 is DFQATT and CDR2 SNEGSKA (reference sequence). The CDR3 is 13 residues long. Trimming took 0 bases from V and 6 from J, leaving 9 bases between them.

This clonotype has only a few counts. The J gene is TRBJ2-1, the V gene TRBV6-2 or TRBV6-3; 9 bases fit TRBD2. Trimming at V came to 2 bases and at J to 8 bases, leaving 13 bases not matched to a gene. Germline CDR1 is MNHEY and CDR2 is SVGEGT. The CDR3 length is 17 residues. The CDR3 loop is CASSYHLSRGGPDEQFF. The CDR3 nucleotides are TGTGCCAGCAGTTACCACCTTTCGCGGGGGGGCCCCGATGAGCAGTTCTTC.

The CDR3 here is CSVEATSGYEQYF. For the CDR3, the DNA is TGCAGCGTTGAGGCGACTAGCGGCTACGAGCAGTACTTC. The V call is TRBV29-1, the J call TRBJ2-7, with 9 bases aligning to TRBD2. The ends lost 3 bases at V and 3 bases at J; junction bases unmatched: 3. Per germline, CDR1 SQVTM and CDR2 ANQGSEA. The CDR3 is 13 residues long.

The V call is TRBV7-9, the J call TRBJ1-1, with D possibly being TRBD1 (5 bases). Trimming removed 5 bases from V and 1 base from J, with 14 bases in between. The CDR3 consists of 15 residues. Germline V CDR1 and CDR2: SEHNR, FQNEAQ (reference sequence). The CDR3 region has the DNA TGTGCCAGCAGCGACCTGGGACGGGCGAACACTGAAGCTTTCTTT. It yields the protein CASSDLGRANTEAFF.

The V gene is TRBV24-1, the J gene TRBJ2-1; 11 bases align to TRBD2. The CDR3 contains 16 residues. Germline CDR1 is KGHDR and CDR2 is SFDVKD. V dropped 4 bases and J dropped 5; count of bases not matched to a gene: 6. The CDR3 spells CATSDTGTSGDNEQFF. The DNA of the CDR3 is TGTGCCACCAGTGACACCGGGACTAGCGGCGACAATGAGCAGTTCTTC.

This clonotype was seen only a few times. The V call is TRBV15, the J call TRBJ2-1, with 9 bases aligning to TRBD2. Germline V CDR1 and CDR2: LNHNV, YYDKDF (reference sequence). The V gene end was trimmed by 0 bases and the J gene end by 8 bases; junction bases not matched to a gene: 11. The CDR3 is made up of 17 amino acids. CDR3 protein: CATSRDTNSGSTHEQFF. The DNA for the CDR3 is TGTGCCACCAGCAGAGATACCAATAGCGGGAGTACCCATGAGCAGTTCTTC.

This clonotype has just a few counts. The CDR3 bases are TGTGCCAGCACCACGGGAGGACCAGGGAGGGAGCTGTTTTTT. Translating it yields CASTTGGPGRELFF. V gene TRBV7-9 combines with J gene TRBJ2-2; 7 bases are shared with TRBD2. This CDR3 is 14 amino acids long. Per the germline V gene, CDR1 is SEHNR and CDR2 is FQNEAQ (reference sequence). The V and J ends lost 7 bases and 9 bases, in that order; junction bases with no gene match: 11.

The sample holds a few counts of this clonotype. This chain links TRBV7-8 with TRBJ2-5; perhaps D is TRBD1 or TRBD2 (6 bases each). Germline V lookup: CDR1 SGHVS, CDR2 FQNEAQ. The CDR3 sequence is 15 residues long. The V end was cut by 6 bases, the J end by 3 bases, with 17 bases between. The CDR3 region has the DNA TGTGCCAGCAGAACCCAAGGGGGGTACAAAGAGACCCAGTACTTC. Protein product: CASRTQGGYKETQYF. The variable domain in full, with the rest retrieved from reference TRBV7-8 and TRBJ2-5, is GAGVSQSPRYKVAKRGQDVALRCDPISGHVSLFWYQQALGQGPEFLTYFQNEAQLDKSGLPSDRFFAERPEGSVSTLKIQRTQQEDSAVYLCASRTQGGYKETQYFGPGTRLLVL.